The source of this TCR beta chain is a study of cytomegalovirus exposure and HLA in healthy donors. PCR was performed using 60 Vbeta and 13 Jbeta primers. Sequencing used immunoSEQ multiplex PCR; TCRdb keeps in-frame clones, though not all of them. Counted here are about 130,000 clones, about 78% occurring once; the ten biggest clones make up 1.2%. This clone was seen only a few times. The ends were cut back, 1 base at V and 0 bases at J, with 10 bases in the middle. CDR1 and CDR2 (germline): SGHTA, FQGTGA. CDR3 length equals 17 residues. The sequence derives from a female donor in good health and CMV-seronegative. Sequenced sample: PBMCs. This chain links TRBV7-3 with TRBJ2-6; D gene uncertain. The CDR3 protein is CASSLKNQASGANVLTF. The CDR3 DNA sequence: TGTGCCAGCAGCTTAAAAAACCAGGCCTCTGGGGCCAACGTCCTGACTTTC.